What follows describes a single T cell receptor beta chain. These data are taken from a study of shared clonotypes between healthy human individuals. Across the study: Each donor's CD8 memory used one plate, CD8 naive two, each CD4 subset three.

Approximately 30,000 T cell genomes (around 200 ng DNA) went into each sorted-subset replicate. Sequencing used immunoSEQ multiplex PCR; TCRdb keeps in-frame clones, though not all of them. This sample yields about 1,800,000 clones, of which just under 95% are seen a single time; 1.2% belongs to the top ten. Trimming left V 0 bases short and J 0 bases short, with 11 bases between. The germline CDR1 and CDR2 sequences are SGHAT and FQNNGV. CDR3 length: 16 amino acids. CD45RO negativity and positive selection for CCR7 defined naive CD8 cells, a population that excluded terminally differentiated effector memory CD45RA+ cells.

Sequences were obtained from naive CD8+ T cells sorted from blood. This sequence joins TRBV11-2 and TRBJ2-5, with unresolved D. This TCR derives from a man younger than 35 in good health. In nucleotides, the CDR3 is TGTGCCAGCAGCTTAGATTCGGCCTATTACCAAGAGACCCAGTACTTC. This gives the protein CASSLDSAYYQETQYF.